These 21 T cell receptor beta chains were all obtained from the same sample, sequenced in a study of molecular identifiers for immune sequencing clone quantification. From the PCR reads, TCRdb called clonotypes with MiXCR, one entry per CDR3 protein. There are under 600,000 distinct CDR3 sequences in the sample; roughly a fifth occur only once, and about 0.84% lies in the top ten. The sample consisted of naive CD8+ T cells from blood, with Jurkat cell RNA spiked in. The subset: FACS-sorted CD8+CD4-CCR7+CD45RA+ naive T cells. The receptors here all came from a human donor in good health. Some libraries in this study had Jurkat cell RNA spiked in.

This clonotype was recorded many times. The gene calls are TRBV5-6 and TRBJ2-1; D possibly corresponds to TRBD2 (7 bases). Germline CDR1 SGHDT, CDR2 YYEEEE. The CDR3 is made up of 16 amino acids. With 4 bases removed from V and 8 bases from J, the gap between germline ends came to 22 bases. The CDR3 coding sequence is TGTGCCAGCAGCGGGGGGGACACCGGAGTCCCCGATGAGCAGTTCTTC. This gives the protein CASSGGDTGVPDEQFF.

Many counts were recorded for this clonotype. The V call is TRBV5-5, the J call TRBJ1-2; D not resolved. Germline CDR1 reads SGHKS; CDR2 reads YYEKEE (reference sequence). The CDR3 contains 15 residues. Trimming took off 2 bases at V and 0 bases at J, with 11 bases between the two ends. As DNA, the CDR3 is TGTGCCAGCAGCTTACGTCAGACAACTAACTATGGCTACACCTTC. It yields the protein CASSLRQTTNYGYTF.

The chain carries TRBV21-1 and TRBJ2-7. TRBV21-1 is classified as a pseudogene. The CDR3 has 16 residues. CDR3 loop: CASSKALGQSSYEQYF. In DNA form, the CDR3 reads TGTGCCAGCAGCAAAGCGCTCGGGCAAAGCTCCTACGAGCAGTACTTC.

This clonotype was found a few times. CDR3 amino acids: CASSRDLETQYF. CDR3 coding DNA: TGCGCCAGCAGCCGCGACTTGGAGACCCAGTACTTC. The rearrangement uses TRBV4-1 and TRBJ2-5; D remains ambiguous. CDR1 MGHRA and CDR2 YSYEKL come from the germline V gene. The CDR3 runs to 12 residues. Deletions cut 4 bases from V and 5 bases from J, with 8 bases between.

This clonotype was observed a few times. CDR3 DNA sequence: TGTGCCAGCAGTCCATTACGCGTACAAGGGGGTTCTGGAAACACCATATATTTT. Its translation is CASSPLRVQGGSGNTIYF. V is TRBV27 and J is TRBJ1-3; TRBD1 is a possible D gene (6 bases). The CDR3 spans 18 residues. Looked up from germline, CDR1 is MNHEY and CDR2 is SMNVEV (reference sequence). V lost 5 bases and J 1 base, leaving 21 bases between the germline ends.

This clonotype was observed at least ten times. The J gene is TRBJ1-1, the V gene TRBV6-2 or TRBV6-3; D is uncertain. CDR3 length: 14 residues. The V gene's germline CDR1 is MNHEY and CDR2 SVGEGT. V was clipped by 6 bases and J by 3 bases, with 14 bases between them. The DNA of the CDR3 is TGTGCCAGCAGCCGAGGGCGGTCTGACACTGAAGCTTTCTTT. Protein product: CASSRGRSDTEAFF.

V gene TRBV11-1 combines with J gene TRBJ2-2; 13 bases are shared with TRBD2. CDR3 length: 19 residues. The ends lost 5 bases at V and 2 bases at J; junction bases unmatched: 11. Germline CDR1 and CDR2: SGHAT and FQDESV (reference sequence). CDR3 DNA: TGTGCCAGCAGCCCTAGGGGACTAGCGGGGATACTTAACACCGGGGAGCTGTTTTTT. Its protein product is CASSPRGLAGILNTGELFF.

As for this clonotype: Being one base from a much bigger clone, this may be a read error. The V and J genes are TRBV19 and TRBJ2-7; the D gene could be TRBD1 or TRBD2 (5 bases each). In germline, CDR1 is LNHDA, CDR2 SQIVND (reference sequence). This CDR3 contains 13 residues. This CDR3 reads CASSTDPRDEQHF. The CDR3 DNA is TGTGCCAGTAGTACCGACCCCAGGGACGAGCAGCACTTC.

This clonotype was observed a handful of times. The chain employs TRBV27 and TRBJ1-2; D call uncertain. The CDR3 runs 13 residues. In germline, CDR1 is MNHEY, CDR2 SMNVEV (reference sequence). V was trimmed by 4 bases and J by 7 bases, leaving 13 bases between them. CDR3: CASSSIGLIGYTF. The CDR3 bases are TGTGCCAGCAGTTCAATAGGACTTATTGGCTACACCTTC.

DNA for the CDR3: TGTGCCAGCAGCTTGTATAGGGGGAGCCGTTCCTACGAGCAGTACTTC. Translation: CASSLYRGSRSYEQYF. This chain links TRBV11-2 with TRBJ2-7; perhaps TRBD1 as D (6 bases). The CDR3 totals 16 residues. CDR1 SGHAT and CDR2 FQNNGV come from the germline V gene. Deletions cut 3 bases from V and 1 base from J, with 16 bases between. Drawing the rest from reference TRBV11-2 and TRBJ2-7, the complete variable domain is EAGVAQSPRYKIIEKRQSVAFWCNPISGHATLYWYQQILGQGPKLLIQFQNNGVVDDSQLPKDRFSAERLKGVDSTLKIQPAKLEDSAVYLCASSLYRGSRSYEQYFGPGTRLTVT.

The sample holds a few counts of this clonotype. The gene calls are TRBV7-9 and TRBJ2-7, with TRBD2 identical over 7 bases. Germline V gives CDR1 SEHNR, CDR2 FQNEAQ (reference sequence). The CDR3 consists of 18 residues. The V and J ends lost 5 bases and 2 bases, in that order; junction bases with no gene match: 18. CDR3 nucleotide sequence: TGTGCCAGCAGCCCCAGCGGGAACCCCGCCTCACACGCCTACGAGCAGTACTTC. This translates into CASSPSGNPASHAYEQYF.

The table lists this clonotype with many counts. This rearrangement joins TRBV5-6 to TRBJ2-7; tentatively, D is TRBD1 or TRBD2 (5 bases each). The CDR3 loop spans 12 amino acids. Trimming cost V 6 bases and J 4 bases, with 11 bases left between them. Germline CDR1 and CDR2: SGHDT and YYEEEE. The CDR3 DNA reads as TGTGCCAGCACAGATGGGGGTTACGAGCAGTACTTC. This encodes CASTDGGYEQYF.

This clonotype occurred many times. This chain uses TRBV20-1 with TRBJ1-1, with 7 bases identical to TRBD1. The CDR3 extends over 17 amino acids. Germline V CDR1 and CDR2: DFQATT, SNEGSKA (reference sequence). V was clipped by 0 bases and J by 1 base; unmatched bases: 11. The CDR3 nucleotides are TGCAGTGCTAGAGATCGGGGGAAGGGGGCATGGAACACTGAAGCTTTCTTT. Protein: CSARDRGKGAWNTEAFF.

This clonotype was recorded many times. The CDR3 region has the DNA TGCGCCAGCAGCCAAGATAGTCGTTCCGAGCAGTACTTC. This codes for CASSQDSRSEQYF. The chain employs TRBV4-3 and TRBJ2-7; D call uncertain. Trimming removed 0 bases at V and 6 bases at J, with 9 bases between. The germline gives CDR1 LGHNA, CDR2 YSLEER. The CDR3 is made up of 13 amino acids.

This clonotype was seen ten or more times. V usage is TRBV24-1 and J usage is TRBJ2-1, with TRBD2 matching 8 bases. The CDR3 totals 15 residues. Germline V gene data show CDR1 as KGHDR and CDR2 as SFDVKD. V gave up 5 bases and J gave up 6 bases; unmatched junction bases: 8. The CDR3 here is CATSAGLADRNEQFF. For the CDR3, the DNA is TGTGCCACCAGTGCTGGACTAGCCGACCGCAATGAGCAGTTCTTC.

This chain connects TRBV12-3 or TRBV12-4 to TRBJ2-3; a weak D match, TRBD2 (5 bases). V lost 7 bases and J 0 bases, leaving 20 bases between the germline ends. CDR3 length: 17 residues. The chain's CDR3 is CASMPRSSFRSTDTQYF. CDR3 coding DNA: TGTGCCAGCATGCCCCGCTCTAGCTTTCGTAGCACAGATACGCAGTATTTT.

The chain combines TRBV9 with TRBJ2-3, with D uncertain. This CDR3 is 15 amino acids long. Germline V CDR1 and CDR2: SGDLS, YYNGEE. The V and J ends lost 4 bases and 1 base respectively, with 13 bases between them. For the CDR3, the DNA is TGTGCCAGCAGCCCGATGGGTACAGGCACAGATACGCAGTATTTT. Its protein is CASSPMGTGTDTQYF.

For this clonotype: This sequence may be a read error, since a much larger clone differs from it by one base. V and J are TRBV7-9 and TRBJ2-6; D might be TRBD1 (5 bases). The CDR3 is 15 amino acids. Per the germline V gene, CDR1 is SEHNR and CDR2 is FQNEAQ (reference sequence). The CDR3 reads CASSPQKSGANVQTF. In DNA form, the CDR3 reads TGTGCCAGCAGCCCGCAGAAATCTGGGGCCAACGTCCAGACTTTC. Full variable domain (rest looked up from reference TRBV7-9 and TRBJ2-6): DTGVSQNPRHKITKRGQNVTFRCDPISEHNRLYWYRQTLGQGPEFLTYFQNEAQLEKSRLLSDRFSAERPKGSFSTLEIQRTEQGDSAMYLCASSPQKSGANVQTFGAGSRLTVL.

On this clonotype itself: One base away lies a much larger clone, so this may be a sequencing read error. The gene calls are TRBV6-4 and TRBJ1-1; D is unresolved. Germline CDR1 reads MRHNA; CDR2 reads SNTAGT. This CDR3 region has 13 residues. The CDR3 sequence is CASSAHANTVAFF. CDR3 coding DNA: TGTGCCAGCAGTGCACATGCGAACACTGTAGCTTTCTTT.

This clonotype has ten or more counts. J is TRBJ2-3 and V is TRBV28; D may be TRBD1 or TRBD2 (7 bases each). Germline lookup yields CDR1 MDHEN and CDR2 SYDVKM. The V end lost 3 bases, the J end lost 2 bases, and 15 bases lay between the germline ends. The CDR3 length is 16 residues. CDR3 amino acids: CASSFTDRDYTDTQYF. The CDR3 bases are TGTGCCAGCAGTTTTACCGACAGGGACTACACAGATACGCAGTATTTT.

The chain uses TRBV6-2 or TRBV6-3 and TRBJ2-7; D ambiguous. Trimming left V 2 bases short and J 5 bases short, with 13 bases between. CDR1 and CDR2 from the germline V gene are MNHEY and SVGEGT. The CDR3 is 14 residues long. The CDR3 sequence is CASSYANRRDEQYF. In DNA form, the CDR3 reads TGTGCCAGCAGTTACGCCAATCGAAGGGACGAGCAGTACTTC.